This T cell receptor beta chain was observed in a study of vaccination effects on CD4 cells after COVID-19. Overall study context: Two doses of either BNT162b2 or mRNA-1273 were given to each participant.

A word on this clone: Its antigen is currently unknown.

There are 16 residues in the CDR3. The germline V gene has CDR1 LGHDT and CDR2 YNNKEL (reference sequence). The V and J ends lost 3 bases and 6 bases, in that order; junction bases with no gene match: 11. Pools of viral peptides were used by the ViraFEST assay to expand antigen-specific CD4+ T cells ahead of sequencing. Researchers isolated CD4+ T cells once ten to eleven days of culture had elapsed. Prior SARS-CoV-2 infection was absent in the vaccine recipients, as shown by negative nucleocapsid antibodies. With around 10 ug/ml peptides and about 9.5 IU/ml IL-2, over 1.5 million PBMC per well were cultured. IL-2 medium took the place of half the medium on both days 3 and 7. Libraries were prepared by immunoSEQ multiplex PCR; TCRdb keeps only in-frame clonotypes and omits some of them. The sample consists of around 11,000 clones, roughly 70% of them appearing once.

The chain is built from TRBV3-1 (or the pseudogene TRBV3-2) and TRBJ2-5, with 9 nucleotides matching TRBD2. The sequence came from a human donor who received a COVID-19 vaccine. The source was CD4+ T cells from PBMCs cultured with HCoV-229E spike peptides, collected before COVID-19 vaccination. The CDR3 bases are TGTGCCAGCAGCCAGAGCGGGAGGAGGGCGCGGAAGACCCAGTACTTC. This gives the protein CASSQSGRRARKTQYF.